These T cell receptor beta chains were read from a single sample in a study of cytomegalovirus exposure and HLA in healthy donors. Assay: immunoSEQ multiplex PCR; the TCRdb copy retains only in-frame clones and omits some. The data contain 100,000 to 150,000 clones, roughly 78% of them singletons. The source material was PBMCs. The receptors were gathered from a young man in good health and CMV-seronegative. CDR3s include the opening cysteine and the closing phenylalanine or tryptophan. A D gene is named only where the DNA matches it firmly. Part of the rows lack a size; the others show once, few, many or a class for expanded clones.

TRBV9,TRBJ2-3,NA,few,15,TGTGCCAGCAGCGTAGGTCTAGCGCTAACAGATACGCAGTATTTT,CASSVGLALTDTQYF
TRBV5-1,TRBJ1-4,TRBD1,NA,15,TGCGCCAGCAGCTTGAAGGGACAGGGATCTGAAAAACTGTTTTTT,CASSLKGQGSEKLFF
TRBV28,TRBJ2-7,TRBD2,few,15,TGTGCCAGCGATCGGGTAGCGGGGCCCTCCCACGAGCAGTACTTC,CASDRVAGPSHEQYF
TRBV27,TRBJ1-2,NA,NA,14,TGTGCCAGCAGTTCGATGGACAGTAACTATGGCTACACCTTC,CASSSMDSNYGYTF
TRBV5-1,TRBJ2-5,TRBD2,NA,19,TGCGCCAGCAGCTTTTTTTATTTTGCGGGGGGGAACGACAAAGAGACCCAGTACTTC,CASSFFYFAGGNDKETQYF
TRBV6-1,TRBJ1-1,NA,few,16,TGTGCCAGCAGTGAGCCCCGGGACTACGAACGGACTGAAGCTTTCTTT,CASSEPRDYERTEAFF
TRBV28,TRBJ2-1,NA,NA,12,TGTGCCAGCAGTCCAAACTACAATGAGCAGTTCTTC,CASSPNYNEQFF
TRBV7-2,TRBJ2-6,NA,NA,16,TGTGCCAGCAGCCCACAGGCCCAAGGTGGGGCCAACGTCCTGACTTTC,CASSPQAQGGANVLTF
TRBV5-4,TRBJ2-7,NA,NA,15,TGTGCCAGCAGCAACCGGGGAGATAGCTCCTACGAGCAGTACTTC,CASSNRGDSSYEQYF
TRBV15,TRBJ1-6,TRBD1,NA,15,TGTGCCACCAGCCCCCGGACAGGTGGATATTCACCCCTCCACTTT,CATSPRTGGYSPLHF
TRBV28,TRBJ2-1,TRBD1,once,17,TGTGCCAGCAGTCACCTACAGGGGGCGACCCTCTACAATGAGCAGTTCTTC,CASSHLQGATLYNEQFF
TRBV27,TRBJ2-7,NA,NA,14,TGTGCCAGCAGTTCACCAGGGATCTCCTACGAGCAGTACTTC,CASSSPGISYEQYF
TRBV15,TRBJ1-1,TRBD1,NA,16,TGTGCCACCAGCAGAGGGGGGACAGGGGAGGGCACTGAAGCTTTCTTT,CATSRGGTGEGTEAFF
TRBV5-1,TRBJ2-7,TRBD1,NA,13,TGCGCCAGCAGCCAGGACAGGAATTACGAGCAGTACTTC,CASSQDRNYEQYF